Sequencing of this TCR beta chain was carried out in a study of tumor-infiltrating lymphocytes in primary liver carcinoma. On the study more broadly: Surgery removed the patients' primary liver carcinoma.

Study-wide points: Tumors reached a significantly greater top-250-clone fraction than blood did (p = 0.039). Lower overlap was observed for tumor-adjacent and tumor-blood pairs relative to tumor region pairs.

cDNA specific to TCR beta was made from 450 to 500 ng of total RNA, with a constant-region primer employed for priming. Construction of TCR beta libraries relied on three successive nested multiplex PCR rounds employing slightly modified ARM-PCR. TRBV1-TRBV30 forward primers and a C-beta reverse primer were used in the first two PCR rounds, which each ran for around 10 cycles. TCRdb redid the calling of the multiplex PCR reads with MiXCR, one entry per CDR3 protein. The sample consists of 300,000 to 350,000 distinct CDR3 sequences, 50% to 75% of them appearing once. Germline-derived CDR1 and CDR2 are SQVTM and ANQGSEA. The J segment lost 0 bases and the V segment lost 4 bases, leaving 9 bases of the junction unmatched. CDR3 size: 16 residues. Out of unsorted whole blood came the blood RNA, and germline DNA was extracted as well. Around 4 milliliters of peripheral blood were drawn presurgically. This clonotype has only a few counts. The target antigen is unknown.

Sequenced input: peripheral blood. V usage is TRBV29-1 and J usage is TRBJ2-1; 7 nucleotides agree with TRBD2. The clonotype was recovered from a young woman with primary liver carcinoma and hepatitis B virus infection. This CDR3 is CSVGGGAGASYNEQFF. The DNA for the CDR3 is TGCAGCGTTGGGGGGGGAGCGGGTGCCTCCTACAATGAGCAGTTCTTC.